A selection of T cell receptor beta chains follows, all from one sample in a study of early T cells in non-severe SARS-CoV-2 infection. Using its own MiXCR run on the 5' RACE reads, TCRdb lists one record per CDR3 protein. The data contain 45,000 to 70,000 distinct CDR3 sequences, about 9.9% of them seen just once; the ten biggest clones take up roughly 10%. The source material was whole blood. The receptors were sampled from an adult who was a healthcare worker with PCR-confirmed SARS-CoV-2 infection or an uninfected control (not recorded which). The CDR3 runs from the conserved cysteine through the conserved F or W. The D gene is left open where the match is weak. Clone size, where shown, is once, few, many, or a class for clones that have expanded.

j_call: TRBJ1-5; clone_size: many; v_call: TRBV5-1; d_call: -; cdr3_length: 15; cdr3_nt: TGCGCCAGCAGCTTGGGGCCTGAAAGAAATCAGCCCCAGCATTTT; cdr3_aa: CASSLGPERNQPQHF
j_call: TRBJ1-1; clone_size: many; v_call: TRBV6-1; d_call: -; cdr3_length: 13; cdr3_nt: TGTGCCAGCAGTGAAGAGAGGTCCACTGAAGCTTTCTTT; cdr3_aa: CASSEERSTEAFF
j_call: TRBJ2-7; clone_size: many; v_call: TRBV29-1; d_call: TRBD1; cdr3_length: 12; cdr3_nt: TGCAGCGCCCAGACAGGGCTCGACGAGCAGTACTTC; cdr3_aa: CSAQTGLDEQYF
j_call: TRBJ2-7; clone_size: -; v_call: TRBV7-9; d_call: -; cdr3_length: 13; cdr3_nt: TGTGCCAGCAGCCACCTGATCCCCTACGAGCAGTACTTC; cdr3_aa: CASSHLIPYEQYF
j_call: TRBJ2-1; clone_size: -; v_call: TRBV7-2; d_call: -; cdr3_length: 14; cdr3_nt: TGTGCCAGCAGCTTATTCCCGGCTCCGGATGAGCAGTTCTTC; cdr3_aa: CASSLFPAPDEQFF
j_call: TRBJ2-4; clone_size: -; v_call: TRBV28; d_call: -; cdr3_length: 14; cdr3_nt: TGTGCCAGCAAGGAGGGGAGCGCCAAAAACATTCAGTACTTC; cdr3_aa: CASKEGSAKNIQYF
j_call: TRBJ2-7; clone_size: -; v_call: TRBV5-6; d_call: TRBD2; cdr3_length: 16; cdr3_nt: TGTGCCAGCAGCGCCGGACTAGCGGGAGCTACCTACGAGCAGTACTTC; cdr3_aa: CASSAGLAGATYEQYF
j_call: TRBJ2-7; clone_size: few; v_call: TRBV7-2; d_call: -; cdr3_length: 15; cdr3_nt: TGTGCCAGCAGCTCCAGACAGAGACTCTCCTACGAGCAGTACTTC; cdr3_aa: CASSSRQRLSYEQYF
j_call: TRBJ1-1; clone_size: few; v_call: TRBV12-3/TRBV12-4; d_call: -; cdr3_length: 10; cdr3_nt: TGTGCCACTAAGGGGACTGAAGCTTTCTTT; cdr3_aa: CATKGTEAFF
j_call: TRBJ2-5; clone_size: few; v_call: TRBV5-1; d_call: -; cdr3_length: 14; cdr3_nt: TGCGCCAGCAGCTTCCTAACAGGGCAAGAGACCCAGTACTTC; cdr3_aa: CASSFLTGQETQYF
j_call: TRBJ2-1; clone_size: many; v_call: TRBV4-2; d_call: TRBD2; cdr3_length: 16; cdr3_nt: TGTGCCAGCAGCCAAGATACTAGCGGTACCTACAATGAGCAGTTCTTC; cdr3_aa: CASSQDTSGTYNEQFF
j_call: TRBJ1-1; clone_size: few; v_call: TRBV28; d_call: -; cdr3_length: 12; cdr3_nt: TGTGCCAGCATCACGAGGGGGTCTGAAGCTTTCTTT; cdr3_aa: CASITRGSEAFF
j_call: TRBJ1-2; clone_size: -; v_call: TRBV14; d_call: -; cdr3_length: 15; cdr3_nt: TGTGCCAGCAGCCAAGTTGTCAGGGAAATTTATGGCTACACCTTC; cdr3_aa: CASSQVVREIYGYTF
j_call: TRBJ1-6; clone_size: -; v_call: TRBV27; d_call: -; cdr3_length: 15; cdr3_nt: TGTGCCAGCAGTTTATCTAGGACAGACCATTCACCCCTCCACTTT; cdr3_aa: CASSLSRTDHSPLHF
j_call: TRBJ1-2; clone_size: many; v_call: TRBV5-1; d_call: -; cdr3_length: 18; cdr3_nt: TGCGCCAGCCAACCAGCGGGGGCGCAAACCGGGGCTAACTATGGCTACACCTTC; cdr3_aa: CASQPAGAQTGANYGYTF
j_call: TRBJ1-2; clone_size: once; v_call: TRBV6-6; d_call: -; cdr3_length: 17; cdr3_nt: TGTGCCAGCAGTTACTCGGAAGTCCCGGAACCGAACTATGGCTACACCTTC; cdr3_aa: CASSYSEVPEPNYGYTF
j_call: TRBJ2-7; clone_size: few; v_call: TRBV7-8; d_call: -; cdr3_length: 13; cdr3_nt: TGTGCCAGCAGCCTACTACCAGCCTACGAGCAGTACTTC; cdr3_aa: CASSLLPAYEQYF
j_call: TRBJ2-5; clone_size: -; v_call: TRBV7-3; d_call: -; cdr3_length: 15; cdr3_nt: TGTGCCAGCAGCTCCAACTATGGCCCAGGAGAGACCCAGTACTTC; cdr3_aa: CASSSNYGPGETQYF
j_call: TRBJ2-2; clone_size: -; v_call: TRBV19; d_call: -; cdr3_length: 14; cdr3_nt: TGTGCCAGTAGCTTGGGGGGTAGCACCGGGGAGCTGTTTTTT; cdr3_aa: CASSLGGSTGELFF
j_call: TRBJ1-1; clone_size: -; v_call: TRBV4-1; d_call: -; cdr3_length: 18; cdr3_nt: TGCGCCAGCAGCCAAGATTCTATTGGGTCTACACTGAACACTGAAGCTTTCTTT; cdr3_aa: CASSQDSIGSTLNTEAFF
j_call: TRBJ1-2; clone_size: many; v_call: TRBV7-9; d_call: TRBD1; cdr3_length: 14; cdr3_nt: TGTGCCAGCAGCTTGGACAGGCCCCTGAAGGGCTACACCTTC; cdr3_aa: CASSLDRPLKGYTF
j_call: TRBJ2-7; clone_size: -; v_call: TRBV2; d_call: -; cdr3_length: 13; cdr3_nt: TGTGCCAGCAGTGGAGGCCCCTCCTACGAGCAGTACTTC; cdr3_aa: CASSGGPSYEQYF
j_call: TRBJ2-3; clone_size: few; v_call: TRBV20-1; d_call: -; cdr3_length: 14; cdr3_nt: TGCAGTGCCCGTCGTCTTTCGGGGCTAGATACGCAGTATTTT; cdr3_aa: CSARRLSGLDTQYF
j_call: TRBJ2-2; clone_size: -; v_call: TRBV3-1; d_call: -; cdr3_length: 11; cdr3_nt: TGTGCCACCATTAACACCGGGGAGCTGTTTTTT; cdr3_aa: CATINTGELFF
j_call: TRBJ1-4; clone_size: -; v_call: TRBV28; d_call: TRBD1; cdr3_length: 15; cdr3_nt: TGTGCCAGCACCTCGACCGGGACAGGGGCCGAAAAACTGTTTTTT; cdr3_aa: CASTSTGTGAEKLFF
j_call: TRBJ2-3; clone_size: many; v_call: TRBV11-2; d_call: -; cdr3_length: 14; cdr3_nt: TGTGCCAGCAGCCCTACTCCATCTTTGGATACGCAGTATTTT; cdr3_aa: CASSPTPSLDTQYF
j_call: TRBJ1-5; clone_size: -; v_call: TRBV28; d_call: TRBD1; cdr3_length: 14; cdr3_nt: TGTGCCTCCTGCGGAGGGGACAGGCGCCAGCCCCAGCATTTT; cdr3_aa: CASCGGDRRQPQHF
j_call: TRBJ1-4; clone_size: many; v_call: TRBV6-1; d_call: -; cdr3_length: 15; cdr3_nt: TGTGCCAGCAGTGTTATCGGGCCTCCTAATGAAAAACTGTTTTTT; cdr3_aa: CASSVIGPPNEKLFF
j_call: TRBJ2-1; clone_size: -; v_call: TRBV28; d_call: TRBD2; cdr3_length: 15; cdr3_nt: TGTGCCAACAGTTTGACTAGCGCTTCCTACAATGAGCAGTTCTTC; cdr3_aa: CANSLTSASYNEQFF
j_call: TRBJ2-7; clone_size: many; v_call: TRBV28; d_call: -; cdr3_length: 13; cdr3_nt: TGTGCCACAAGCCCCTGGGGAGGATACGAGCAGTACTTC; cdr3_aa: CATSPWGGYEQYF
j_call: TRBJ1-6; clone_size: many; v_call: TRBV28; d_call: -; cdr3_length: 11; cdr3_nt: TGTGCCAGCAGTTTTCAAACCACCCTCCACTTT; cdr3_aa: CASSFQTTLHF
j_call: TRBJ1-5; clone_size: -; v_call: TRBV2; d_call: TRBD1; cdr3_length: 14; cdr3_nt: TGTGCCAGCAGTGGACAGGGCCTCAATCAGCCCCAGCATTTT; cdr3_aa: CASSGQGLNQPQHF
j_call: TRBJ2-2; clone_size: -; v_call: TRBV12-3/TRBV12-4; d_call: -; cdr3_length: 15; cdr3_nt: TGTGCCAGCAGTTTAAACGTACAGAACACCGGGGAGCTGTTTTTT; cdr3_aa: CASSLNVQNTGELFF
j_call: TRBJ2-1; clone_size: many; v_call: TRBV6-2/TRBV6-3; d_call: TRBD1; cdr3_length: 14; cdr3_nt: TGTGCCAGCACCGATACAGGGGTAGCCAATGAGCAGTTCTTC; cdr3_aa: CASTDTGVANEQFF